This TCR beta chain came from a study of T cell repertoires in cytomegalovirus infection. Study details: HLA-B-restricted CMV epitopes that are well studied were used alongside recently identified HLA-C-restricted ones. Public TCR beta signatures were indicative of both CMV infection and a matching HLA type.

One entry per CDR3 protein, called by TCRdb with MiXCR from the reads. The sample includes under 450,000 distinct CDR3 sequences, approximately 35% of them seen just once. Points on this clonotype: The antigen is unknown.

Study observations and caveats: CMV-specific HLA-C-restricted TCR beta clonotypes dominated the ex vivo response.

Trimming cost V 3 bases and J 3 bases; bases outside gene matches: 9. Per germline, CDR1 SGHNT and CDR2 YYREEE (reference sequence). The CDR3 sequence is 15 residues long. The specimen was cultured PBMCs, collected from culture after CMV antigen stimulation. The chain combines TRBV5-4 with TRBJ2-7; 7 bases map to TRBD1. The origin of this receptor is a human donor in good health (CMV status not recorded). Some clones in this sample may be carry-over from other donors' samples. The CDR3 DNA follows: TGTGCCAGCAGCTCGCTCGGGACAGAGCTCTACGAGCAGTACTTC. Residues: CASSSLGTELYEQYF.